This is a list of T cell receptor beta chains from one sample in a study of human T cells and chemical hapten exposure. TCRdb reprocessed the RACE reads with MiXCR, giving one entry per CDR3 protein. The data show some 150,000 distinct CDR3 sequences, 12% seen once. Sequencing used whole blood, obtained in connection with sensitization to the hapten diphenylcyclopropenone (DPC). The receptor set was obtained from a woman between 45 and 65 years old with alopecia areata. Some clones in this sample may be carry-over from other donors' samples. The CDR3 runs from the conserved cysteine through the conserved F or W. D genes are given only for firm matches. Size is stated for part of the rows, as once, few or many counts, or as a class when the clone is expanded.

V gene	clone size	D gene	J gene	CDR3 DNA	CDR3 protein
TRBV28	few	NA	TRBJ2-7	TGTGCCAGCGGGACCGGGGGACAGCCCCCCTACGAGCAGTACTTC	CASGTGGQPPYEQYF
TRBV12-3/TRBV12-4	NA	TRBD2	TRBJ2-3	TGTGCCAGCAACAGCGGGACTAGCGGCAGCACAGATACGCAGTATTTT	CASNSGTSGSTDTQYF
TRBV28	many	NA	TRBJ1-1	TGTGCAGTTGTAGGCCAGAACACTGAAGCTTTCTTT	CAVVGQNTEAFF
TRBV4-3	NA	NA	TRBJ1-1	TGCGCCAGCAGCCTAACAGGGTACACTGAAGCTTTCTTT	CASSLTGYTEAFF
TRBV4-1	few	NA	TRBJ2-2	TGCGCCAGCAGCCAAGCTGGCACAGCCGGCGGGGAGCTGTTTTTT	CASSQAGTAGGELFF
TRBV29-1	few	NA	TRBJ1-4	TGCAGCGTTGACAGGGACGGAGGCGATGAAAAACTGTTTTTT	CSVDRDGGDEKLFF
TRBV20-1	many	NA	TRBJ1-5	TGCAGTGCACCCCCCGGAGGCAATCAGCCCCAGCATTTT	CSAPPGGNQPQHF
TRBV7-3	many	NA	TRBJ2-1	TGTGCCAGCAGCTTCGACCGAGGGAATGAGCAGTTCTTC	CASSFDRGNEQFF
TRBV19	few	NA	TRBJ2-7	TGTGCCAGTAGTATCCTCAGCGCGAGCTCCTACGAGCAGTACTTC	CASSILSASSYEQYF
TRBV24-1	few	NA	TRBJ2-3	TGTGCCACCAGTGCTGATATCCTCCCAGATACGCAGTATTTT	CATSADILPDTQYF
TRBV5-6	few	NA	TRBJ1-1	TGTGCCAGCAGCTTGGAAGGGCTTAGGGTACTTCCTGAAGCTTTCTTT	CASSLEGLRVLPEAFF
TRBV5-1	few	NA	TRBJ1-5	TGCGCCAGCAGTCCGGACGGATATCAGCCCCAGCATTTT	CASSPDGYQPQHF
TRBV5-6	few	NA	TRBJ1-1	TGTGCCAGCAGCTTGCCCGAGATGAACACTGAAGCTTTCTTT	CASSLPEMNTEAFF
TRBV19	NA	NA	TRBJ1-3	TGTGCCAGTACCACCTTTTTCTCTGGAAACACCATATATTTT	CASTTFFSGNTIYF
TRBV2	NA	NA	TRBJ1-6	TGTGCCAGCGGGTACTCCTATAATTCACCCCTCCACTTT	CASGYSYNSPLHF
TRBV7-9	NA	NA	TRBJ1-6	TGTGCCAGCAACTTAAGGGCAGGAAATTCACCCCTCCACTTT	CASNLRAGNSPLHF
TRBV5-6	few	NA	TRBJ1-1	TGTGCCAGCAGACTCTCGGGACTCCCCACTGAAGCTTTCTTT	CASRLSGLPTEAFF
TRBV5-1	many	NA	TRBJ2-2	TGCGCCAGCAGCTTGGATTTCCCAATGAGGGAGCTGTTTTTT	CASSLDFPMRELFF
TRBV2	few	TRBD2	TRBJ2-1	TGTGCCAGCAGGCTAGCGGGCAATGAGCAGTTCTTC	CASRLAGNEQFF
TRBV5-6	NA	NA	TRBJ1-5	TGTGCCAGCAGCTACCGGCAGAGTAGCAATCAGCCCCAGCATTTT	CASSYRQSSNQPQHF
TRBV25-1	NA	NA	TRBJ2-1	TGTGCCAGCAGTCCTCAGGGGATGGGATACAATGAGCAGTTCTTC	CASSPQGMGYNEQFF
TRBV7-9	many	NA	TRBJ2-7	TGTGCCAGCAGCCTAGCGGCAGGGGGTTTGGACGAGCAGTACTTC	CASSLAAGGLDEQYF
TRBV6-5	few	NA	TRBJ1-1	TGTGCCAGCAGTTATAACATAGGGGGCACTGAAGCTTTCTTT	CASSYNIGGTEAFF
TRBV30	few	NA	TRBJ2-5	TGTGCCTGGACTGGGGACTCGGAGACCCAGTACTTC	CAWTGDSETQYF
TRBV28	few	NA	TRBJ1-1	TGTGCCAGCAGTTTTATGACGGCTGAAGCTTTCTTT	CASSFMTAEAFF
TRBV28	medium-sized	NA	TRBJ1-5	TGTGCCAGCAGTCCACTCGGGGCAGGAGCTAATCAGCCCCAGCATTTT	CASSPLGAGANQPQHF
TRBV5-1	NA	NA	TRBJ1-3	TGCGCCAGCAGCTTGGAAACGGGCGAAGGCTCTGGAAACACCATATATTTT	CASSLETGEGSGNTIYF
TRBV20-1	many	NA	TRBJ2-3	TGCAGTGCTAGAAAGCGGGCGAGCACAGATACGCAGTATTTT	CSARKRASTDTQYF
TRBV29-1	few	NA	TRBJ1-5	TGCAGCGTTGTGACAGGCGATCAGCCCCAGCATTTT	CSVVTGDQPQHF
TRBV27	NA	TRBD1	TRBJ1-6	TGTGCCAGCAGTTTATTCGGCAGGGGGCAAAGTTCACCCCTCCACTTT	CASSLFGRGQSSPLHF
TRBV5-1	NA	NA	TRBJ2-7	TGCGCCAGCAGCTTCAACTCCCCGGGCGAGCAGTACTTC	CASSFNSPGEQYF
TRBV6-2/TRBV6-3	few	TRBD1	TRBJ2-2	TGTGCCAGCAGTTGGACAGGGAACACCGGGGAGCTGTTTTTT	CASSWTGNTGELFF
TRBV5-1	few	TRBD1	TRBJ2-5	TGCGCCAGCAGCCGGTGGTTACAGGGGAGCCAAGAGACCCAGTACTTC	CASSRWLQGSQETQYF
TRBV12-3/TRBV12-4	many	NA	TRBJ1-5	TGTGCCAGCAGTTCCCTAATTAGCAATCAGCCCCAGCATTTT	CASSSLISNQPQHF
TRBV28	NA	NA	TRBJ2-3	TGTGCCAGCGGCGGGTTGACAGATACGCAGTATTTT	CASGGLTDTQYF
TRBV2	many	NA	TRBJ2-2	TGTGCCAGCAGTGTGCGGATACCTCGCACCGGGGAGCTGTTTTTT	CASSVRIPRTGELFF
TRBV19	few	NA	TRBJ1-2	TGTGCCACTCGACAGATGACCGGGAACTATGGCTACACCTTC	CATRQMTGNYGYTF
TRBV2	NA	TRBD1	TRBJ2-2	TGTGCCAGCAGGGACAGGCTTACCGGGGAGCTGTTTTTT	CASRDRLTGELFF
TRBV28	NA	NA	TRBJ2-7	TGTGCCAGCAGTTTAGACCGGGGCCTTTCCGAGCAGTACTTC	CASSLDRGLSEQYF
TRBV9	NA	NA	TRBJ2-3	TGTGCCAGCAGCATCCTAGGGGGAAGCACAGATACGCAGTATTTT	CASSILGGSTDTQYF
TRBV6-5	NA	NA	TRBJ1-4	TGTGCCAGCAGTTATGGAACAGGGAATGATGAAAAACTGTTTTTT	CASSYGTGNDEKLFF
TRBV5-1	NA	NA	TRBJ2-7	TGCGCCAGCAGCTCCTGGGAAGGGGTGGTCTACGAGCAGTACTTC	CASSSWEGVVYEQYF
TRBV5-6	few	TRBD2	TRBJ2-4	TGTGCCAGCAGCCCGGCGGGGGTACCTCACATTCAGTACTTC	CASSPAGVPHIQYF
TRBV6-1	NA	NA	TRBJ1-5	TGTGCCAGCAACGGCGGGGCGGTCAATCAGCCCCAGCATTTT	CASNGGAVNQPQHF
TRBV30	few	NA	TRBJ2-5	TGTGCCTGGAGAGGGGAAGAGACCCAGTACTTC	CAWRGEETQYF
TRBV27	NA	NA	TRBJ1-1	TGTGCCAGCAAACCTCTGGGGGTGGCTGAAGCTTTCTTT	CASKPLGVAEAFF
TRBV5-1	NA	TRBD2	TRBJ2-7	TGCGCCAGCAGCTTCAAGGTTAGCGGGGCGAACGAGCAGTACTTC	CASSFKVSGANEQYF
TRBV29-1	many	NA	TRBJ2-7	TGCAGCGTTGACTCAGGGCCCTATTCCTACGAGCAGTACTTC	CSVDSGPYSYEQYF
TRBV9	NA	TRBD2	TRBJ2-7	TGTGCCAGCAGCGTAGAACTAGCGGGAGGCGAGCAGTACTTC	CASSVELAGGEQYF
TRBV3-1	NA	NA	TRBJ1-5	TGTGCCAGCAGCCAAGATATAAGCGATCAGCCCCAGCATTTT	CASSQDISDQPQHF
TRBV20-1	many	TRBD1	TRBJ1-5	TGCAGTGCTAGGACAGGGGGCGGTCAGCCCCAGCATTTT	CSARTGGGQPQHF
TRBV12-3/TRBV12-4	few	TRBD1	TRBJ2-3	TGTGCCAGCAGTCTGGACAGGCCCACAGATACGCAGTATTTT	CASSLDRPTDTQYF
TRBV20-1	few	NA	TRBJ2-2	TGCAGTGCCACCCCGGGACTCGTCGCCAGCGGGGAGCTGTTTTTT	CSATPGLVASGELFF
TRBV6-2/TRBV6-3	many	NA	TRBJ2-3	TGTGCCAGCAGTTACTCCGCGAGGACAGATACGCAGTATTTT	CASSYSARTDTQYF